These T cell receptor beta chains were read from a single sample in a study of Graves' ophthalmopathy and Graves' hyperthyroidism. TCRdb re-derived calls from the multiplex PCR reads in MiXCR, one entry per CDR3 protein. Among around 1.1 million distinct CDR3 sequences listed, about two fifths were seen once. Material for sequencing was peripheral blood or thyroid tissue (not recorded which). Receptors were obtained from an adult man with Graves' hyperthyroidism. Both conserved end residues are part of each CDR3. The D gene is left open where the match is weak. Rows give clone size only sometimes, using once, few, many, or a class for an expanded clone.

cdr3_aa,cdr3_nt,j_call,v_call,clone_size,cdr3_length,d_call
CATRGDRQTNTGELFF,TGTGCCACCCGAGGGGACAGACAAACGAACACCGGGGAGCTGTTTTTT,TRBJ2-2,TRBV24-1,many,16,TRBD1
CASSLVMSSGANVLTF,TGTGCCAGCAGCTTAGTGATGAGCTCTGGGGCCAACGTCCTGACTTTC,TRBJ2-6,TRBV7-8,many,16,.
CSVSQGTGALIF,TGCAGCGTTTCACAGGGGACAGGTGCCCTTATCTTT,TRBJ1-1,TRBV29-1,.,12,TRBD1
CASARGQGKLYGYTF,TGTGCCAGCGCCCGGGGACAGGGCAAATTATATGGCTACACCTTC,TRBJ1-2,TRBV5-6,.,15,TRBD1
CASSADRGHQPQHF,TGTGCCAGCAGTGCGGACAGGGGGCATCAGCCCCAGCATTTT,TRBJ1-5,TRBV6-5,many,14,TRBD1
CASSEAYNQEIEQYF,TGTGCCAGCAGTGAAGCGTACAACCAAGAGATCGAGCAGTACTTC,TRBJ2-7,TRBV2,many,15,.
CSLSMDQETQYF,TGCAGTTTATCAATGGATCAAGAGACCCAGTACTTC,TRBJ2-5,TRBV20-1,.,12,.
CASSETGADTQYF,TGTGCCAGCAGCGAGACAGGGGCAGATACGCAGTATTTT,TRBJ2-3,TRBV7-9,.,13,TRBD1
CASSSGTRTYEQYF,TGTGCCAGCAGCTCTGGGACTAGAACCTACGAGCAGTACTTC,TRBJ2-7,TRBV7-6,many,14,TRBD2
CASMGQAWRQPQHF,TGTGCCAGCATGGGACAGGCCTGGCGTCAGCCCCAGCATTTT,TRBJ1-5,TRBV6-2/TRBV6-3,.,14,TRBD1
CASSLGPQGNTEAFF,TGCGCCAGCAGCTTGGGGCCTCAAGGGAACACTGAAGCTTTCTTT,TRBJ1-1,TRBV5-1,many,15,.
CASIGQGWTEAFF,TGTGCCAGTATAGGGCAGGGATGGACTGAAGCTTTCTTT,TRBJ1-1,TRBV19,many,13,.
CASSSTGGANVLTF,TGTGCCAGCAGCTCCACCGGTGGGGCCAACGTCCTGACTTTC,TRBJ2-6,TRBV11-2,many,14,.
CASSPRQGSSPLHF,TGTGCCAGCAGTCCTCGACAGGGCTCCTCACCCCTCCACTTT,TRBJ1-6,TRBV12-3/TRBV12-4,.,14,TRBD1
CASSVDGENSPLHF,TGTGCCAGCAGCGTAGACGGAGAAAATTCACCCCTCCACTTT,TRBJ1-6,TRBV9,.,14,.
CAISLGYNSPLHF,TGTGCCATCAGTTTAGGGTATAATTCACCCCTCCACTTT,TRBJ1-6,TRBV10-3,many,13,.
CASSSVSVSQETQYF,TGTGCCAGCAGTTCCGTTTCGGTCTCCCAAGAGACCCAGTACTTC,TRBJ2-5,TRBV12-3/TRBV12-4,.,15,.
CSVGTAFSGANVLTF,TGCAGCGTTGGGACAGCTTTCTCTGGGGCCAACGTCCTGACTTTC,TRBJ2-6,TRBV29-1,.,15,.
CASSQEGTGVFNEQYF,TGCGCCAGCAGCCAAGAGGGGACAGGGGTATTCAACGAGCAGTACTTC,TRBJ2-7,TRBV4-1,.,16,TRBD1
CASSFRGGPGTQYF,TGTGCCAGCAGCTTTAGGGGGGGCCCTGGGACCCAGTACTTC,TRBJ2-5,TRBV7-8,many,14,.
CASSIDYTGLNTEAFF,TGTGCCAGTAGTATAGATTATACGGGTTTGAACACTGAAGCTTTCTTT,TRBJ1-1,TRBV19,many,16,.
CSVRGGSKDEQYF,TGCAGCGTTCGAGGCGGGAGTAAGGACGAGCAGTACTTC,TRBJ2-7,TRBV29-1,many,13,TRBD2
CASRHGRDKSYEQYF,TGTGCCAGCAGACACGGCCGGGACAAGTCCTACGAGCAGTACTTC,TRBJ2-7,TRBV4-2,many,15,.
CSVQDQTARETQYF,TGCAGCGTTCAAGATCAGACGGCACGAGAGACCCAGTACTTC,TRBJ2-5,TRBV29-1,.,14,.
CSVTGGGNYGYTF,TGCAGCGTTACAGGGGGCGGGAACTATGGCTACACCTTC,TRBJ1-2,TRBV29-1,many,13,TRBD1
CASSHSAGGLETQYF,TGTGCCAGCAGCCATTCAGCCGGGGGTTTGGAGACCCAGTACTTC,TRBJ2-5,TRBV7-9,.,15,.
CASSLVQGVAEAFF,TGTGCCAGCAGCTTAGTTCAGGGGGTAGCTGAAGCTTTCTTT,TRBJ1-1,TRBV11-2,.,14,TRBD1
CATSDSGQGVYGYTF,TGTGCCACCAGTGATTCGGGACAGGGTGTCTATGGCTACACCTTC,TRBJ1-2,TRBV24-1,many,15,TRBD1
CASSPSVEYEQYF,TGCGCCAGCAGCCCATCTGTCGAGTACGAGCAGTACTTC,TRBJ2-7,TRBV4-3,.,13,.
CASSGILQGSYEQYF,TGTGCCAGCAGCGGAATTTTACAGGGCTCCTACGAGCAGTACTTC,TRBJ2-7,TRBV7-9,few,15,.
CASSLDTGGDYEQYF,TGTGCCAGCAGCCTCGACACAGGGGGCGACTACGAGCAGTACTTC,TRBJ2-7,TRBV7-2,many,15,TRBD1